The rows below give T cell receptor beta chains drawn from one sample of a study of Ad26.COV2.S vaccination and SARS-CoV-2 variants. Generated by immunoSEQ multiplex PCR, the TCRdb table keeps only in-frame clones and is missing some. Found here are roughly 700,000 clones, about 90% of them singletons; the top ten hold around 1.5%. Sequencing used peripheral blood, obtained in a trial of Ad26.COV2.S vaccine versus placebo. The source of these receptors is a person between 18 and 65 years old who received the Ad26.COV2.S COVID-19 vaccine or a placebo. Each CDR3 is given with its conserved first and last residue. The order of the fields is V gene, J gene, D gene, clone size, CDR3 protein, CDR3 DNA. A D gene is named only where the DNA matches it firmly. The listing skips clone size in some rows; elsewhere it reads once, few, many or a size class.

V gene: TRBV18
J gene: TRBJ2-3
D gene: .
clone size: .
CDR3 protein: CASSPGLTVDTQYF
CDR3 DNA: TGTGCCAGCTCACCTGGCCTCACGGTGGATACGCAGTATTTT

V gene: TRBV29-1
J gene: TRBJ2-7
D gene: .
clone size: .
CDR3 protein: CSVVHEGPYEQYF
CDR3 DNA: TGCAGCGTTGTCCACGAGGGGCCCTACGAGCAGTACTTC

V gene: TRBV5-1
J gene: TRBJ2-3
D gene: .
clone size: .
CDR3 protein: CASSYPTGTDTQYF
CDR3 DNA: TGCGCCAGCAGCTATCCGACAGGCACAGATACGCAGTATTTT

V gene: TRBV20-1
J gene: TRBJ2-1
D gene: .
clone size: .
CDR3 protein: CSAGRINEQFF
CDR3 DNA: TGCAGTGCGGGACGGATCAATGAGCAGTTCTTC

V gene: TRBV6-5
J gene: TRBJ1-2
D gene: .
clone size: .
CDR3 protein: CASSYESGSSYGYTF
CDR3 DNA: TGTGCCAGCAGTTACGAATCGGGCAGTAGCTATGGCTACACCTTC

V gene: TRBV7-2
J gene: TRBJ2-1
D gene: TRBD2
clone size: .
CDR3 protein: CASSLVSGGGHEQFF
CDR3 DNA: TGTGCCAGCAGCTTAGTTTCGGGGGGAGGACATGAGCAGTTCTTC

V gene: TRBV7-9
J gene: TRBJ1-4
D gene: TRBD1
clone size: .
CDR3 protein: CASSFSGTVNEKLFF
CDR3 DNA: TGTGCCAGCAGCTTCTCCGGGACAGTTAATGAAAAACTGTTTTTT

V gene: TRBV28
J gene: TRBJ1-3
D gene: .
clone size: .
CDR3 protein: CASSLNRAGNTIYF
CDR3 DNA: TGTGCCAGCAGTCTCAACAGGGCTGGAAACACCATATATTTT

V gene: TRBV24-1
J gene: TRBJ2-2
D gene: .
clone size: many
CDR3 protein: CATSDRTEPTGELFF
CDR3 DNA: TGTGCCACCAGTGATCGGACGGAACCGACCGGGGAGCTGTTTTTT

V gene: TRBV9
J gene: TRBJ2-3
D gene: .
clone size: .
CDR3 protein: CASSAGVGGSDTQYF
CDR3 DNA: TGTGCCAGCAGCGCGGGGGTAGGAGGGAGCGATACGCAGTATTTT

V gene: TRBV27
J gene: TRBJ1-5
D gene: .
clone size: .
CDR3 protein: CASSLAGRGDQPQHF
CDR3 DNA: TGTGCCAGCAGTTTAGCTGGGCGCGGTGATCAGCCCCAGCATTTT

V gene: TRBV9
J gene: TRBJ2-3
D gene: .
clone size: once
CDR3 protein: CASSVGPDTQYF
CDR3 DNA: TGTGCCAGCAGCGTAGGTCCAGATACGCAGTATTTT

V gene: TRBV7-9
J gene: TRBJ1-2
D gene: TRBD1
clone size: .
CDR3 protein: CASSKGVDREVYGYTF
CDR3 DNA: TGTGCCAGCAGTAAGGGGGTCGACAGGGAAGTCTATGGCTACACCTTC